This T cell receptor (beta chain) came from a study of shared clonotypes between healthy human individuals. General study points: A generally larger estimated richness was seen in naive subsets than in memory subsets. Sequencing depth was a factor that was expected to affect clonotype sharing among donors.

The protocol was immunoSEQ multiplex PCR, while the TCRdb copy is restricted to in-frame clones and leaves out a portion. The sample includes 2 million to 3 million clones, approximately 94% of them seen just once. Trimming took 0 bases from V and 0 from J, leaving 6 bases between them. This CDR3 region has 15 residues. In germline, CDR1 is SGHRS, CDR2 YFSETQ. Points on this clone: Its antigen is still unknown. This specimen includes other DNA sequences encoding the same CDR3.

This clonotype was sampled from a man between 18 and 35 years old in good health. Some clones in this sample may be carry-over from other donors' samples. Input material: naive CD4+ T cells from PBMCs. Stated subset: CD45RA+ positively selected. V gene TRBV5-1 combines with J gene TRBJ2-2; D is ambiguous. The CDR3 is CASSLDSANTGELFF. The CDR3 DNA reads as TGCGCCAGCAGCTTGGATTCCGCGAACACCGGGGAGCTGTTTTTT.